This entry features one T cell receptor beta chain sequence. Antigen specificity is unknown. An end of the junction differs from the germline gene, which may be a read error. Time point: cycle 4 day 1 (C4D1), after 6 weeks of nivolumab. No patient escaped relapse after autologous stem cell transplantation, and brentuximab vedotin exposure varied. Using immunoSEQ multiplex PCR, the repertoire was profiled, and TCRdb retains in-frame clones only, with some absent. Among more than 6,000 clones, around three quarters were seen once, and the ten largest hold about 42%. The sample is drawn from a study of PD-1 blockade in classical Hodgkin lymphoma. Study-level results: Patients excluded were those beginning nivolumab under 1 year after ASCT. Newly diagnosed patients had baseline TCR diversity that was reportedly lower than that of healthy donors. The study found that TCR diversity rose significantly by C4D1 in CD4+ but not CD8+ cells. Complete responders' diversity at baseline resembled that of newly diagnosed patients.

The CDR3 sequence is 14 residues long. CDR1 and CDR2 from the germline V gene are SSHAT and FNYEAQ (reference sequence). This clonotype originated in a human donor with classical Hodgkin lymphoma. The rearrangement uses TRBV7-7 and TRBJ2-5, with 8 bases identical to TRBD1. The J call may be incorrect, as the DNA end agrees better with TRBJ2-7. The sequencing here drew on peripheral blood mononuclear cells (PBMCs), taken before the fourth cycle of nivolumab. For the CDR3, the DNA is TGTGCTAGCAGCTTAGGTCAGGGGGCTTACGAGCAGTACTTC. It translates to CASSLGQGAYEQYF.